This T cell receptor beta chain was identified during a study of PD-L1 blockade in urothelial cancer. Study details: Male sex and bladder-origin urothelial cancer characterized about 90% of the roughly 30 patients.

The V end was cut by 3 bases, the J end by 0 bases, with 12 bases between. This CDR3 region has 15 residues. Germline CDR1 reads ENHRY; CDR2 reads SYGVKD. Method: immunoSEQ multiplex PCR; TCRdb's copy keeps in-frame clones and lacks some. Of more than 65,000 clones listed, 87% are singletons. The chain is built from TRBV10-3 and TRBJ2-7; D unresolved. The receptor was isolated from a woman in her seventies with urothelial cancer. Sequences were derived from PBMCs, sampled around atezolizumab (anti-PD-L1) treatment. The CDR3 is CAISDPRQVSYEQYF. CDR3 bases: TGTGCCATCAGTGACCCGAGACAAGTCTCCTACGAGCAGTACTTC.